Shown below are 28 T cell receptor beta chains from a single sample sequenced in a study of blood T cells in healthy people across ages (dated by TCRdb to the mid-2010s). The library was obtained by 5' RACE. This sample was sequenced with an Illumina HiSeq 2500. A second PCR of about 6 to 12 cycles was run with a J-beta primer mix and a sample-barcoded 5' primer. The raw public data were reprocessed by TCRdb itself: fastp quality trimming at Q25, MiXCR clonotype calling, in-frame beta chains only. All rows with the same CDR3 protein become a single entry with the most common DNA and genes. The sample table shows about 320,000 distinct CDR3 sequences, and around 30% are seen once. The top ten clonotypes cover over 25% of the sample. The sequencing sample was made of blood. The receptors stem from a woman in her sixties or seventies in good health.

The genes are TRBV3-1 and TRBJ1-2; D uncertain. This CDR3 is 13 amino acids long. V was cut by 8 bases and J by 6 bases, with 16 bases left in between. Germline CDR1 and CDR2: LGHDT and YNNKEL (reference sequence). DNA for the CDR3: TGTGCCAGCGGCGACGGACGGCTAAATGGCTACACCTTC. Translated, it gives CASGDGRLNGYTF. The complete variable domain, with remaining parts taken from reference TRBV3-1 and TRBJ1-2, reads DTAVSQTPKYLVTQMGNDKSIKCEQNLGHDTMYWYKQDSKKFLKIMFSYNNKELIINETVPNRFSPKSPDKAHLNLHINSLELGDSAVYFCASGDGRLNGYTFGSGTRLTVV.

This clonotype turned up a few times. This chain connects TRBV24-1 to TRBJ2-3, with D perhaps TRBD1 or TRBD2 (5 bases each). CDR3 size: 14 residues. Germline assignment: CDR1 KGHDR and CDR2 SFDVKD. V was clipped by 4 bases and J by 7 bases, with 14 bases between them. In nucleotides, the CDR3 is TGTGCCACCAGTGACCGGGGACCTCTCAATACGCAGTATTTT. The encoded protein is CATSDRGPLNTQYF.

This clonotype was detected only a few times. This chain links TRBV5-1 with TRBJ1-4, with D possibly TRBD1 on 6 matching bases. The germline V and J ends were trimmed by 1 base and 7 bases, with 8 bases remaining between them. Germline V gives CDR1 SGHRS, CDR2 YFSETQ. The CDR3 runs 13 residues. The CDR3 region is CASSLTGPEKLFF. The CDR3 DNA reads as TGCGCCAGCAGCTTGACAGGGCCTGAAAAACTGTTTTTT.

This clonotype was detected a few times. The chain is built from TRBV12-3 or TRBV12-4 and TRBJ2-1, with D perhaps matching TRBD2 (7 bases). Trimming removed 8 bases from V and 4 bases from J, with 27 bases in between. The CDR3 sequence is 18 residues long. CDR3 nucleotide sequence: TGTGCCAGCGACTTGGGGGGGCGTATCGATACCCGATACAATGAGCAGTTCTTC. Its protein product is CASDLGGRIDTRYNEQFF.

This clonotype was detected only a few times. This chain links TRBV20-1 with TRBJ1-2; the match to TRBD1 covers 8 bases. Trimming removed 4 bases from V and 3 bases from J; junction bases left unmatched: 7. CDR3 length equals 14 residues. From germline, CDR1 is DFQATT and CDR2 SNEGSKA (reference sequence). As DNA, the CDR3 is TGCAGTGCTACCTCAGGGGGCACCGACTATGGCTACACCTTC. This translates into CSATSGGTDYGYTF.

This clonotype was picked up a small number of times. The chain carries TRBV5-1 and TRBJ2-1; 8 bases fit TRBD1. V trimming: 4 bases; J trimming: 2 bases; junction bases outside the gene matches: 5. The CDR3 length is 15 residues. The germline gives CDR1 SGHRS, CDR2 YFSETQ. The DNA for the CDR3 is TGCGCCAGCAGCCCGCAGGGGGCCACCTACAATGAGCAGTTCTTC. Its translation is CASSPQGATYNEQFF.

This clonotype appeared a few times. The chain couples TRBV7-2 to TRBJ2-1, with D perhaps matching TRBD1 (6 bases). The CDR3 spans 15 residues. V shed 4 bases and J shed 2 bases, with 12 bases lying between them. Germline V gene lookup returns CDR1 SGHTA and CDR2 FQGNSA. The CDR3: CASSSGQLTYNEQFF. CDR3 nucleotides: TGTGCCAGCAGCTCGGGACAACTTACCTACAATGAGCAGTTCTTC.

This clonotype showed up just a few times. This chain joins TRBV4-1 and TRBJ1-3; TRBD1 is a possible D gene (6 bases). From germline, CDR1 is MGHRA and CDR2 YSYEKL. The V end lost 1 base, the J end lost 0 bases, and 16 bases lay between the germline ends. The CDR3 is made up of 18 amino acids. The CDR3 loop reads CASSQGGRSGHSGNTIYF. For the CDR3, the DNA is TGCGCCAGCAGCCAAGGGGGGCGAAGCGGCCACTCTGGAAACACCATATATTTT.

The rearrangement links TRBV4-1 to TRBJ1-5; tentatively, D is TRBD1 (5 bases). Germline lookup yields CDR1 MGHRA and CDR2 YSYEKL. This CDR3 spans 14 amino acids. Trimming cost V 1 base and J 4 bases, with 8 bases left between them. The CDR3 nucleotides read TGCGCCAGCAGCCAAGCAGGGTTTAATCAGCCCCAGCATTTT. Residues: CASSQAGFNQPQHF.

This sequence joins TRBV10-3 and TRBJ1-3; D is possibly TRBD1 (5 bases). Trimming took 7 bases from V and 4 from J, leaving 11 bases between them. Germline lookup yields CDR1 ENHRY and CDR2 SYGVKD. CDR3 size: 13 residues. The CDR3 bases are TGTGCCATCAAGGGAGGGGAAGGAAACACCATATATTTT. Translation: CAIKGGEGNTIYF.

The rearrangement joins TRBV12-3 or TRBV12-4 to TRBJ2-6; D perhaps matches TRBD1 (7 bases). Trimming took 5 bases from V and 0 from J, leaving 14 bases between them. This CDR3 has 17 residues. The CDR3 coding sequence is TGTGCCAGCAGTCAGGGGGGATTTACCTCTGGGGCCAACGTCCTGACTTTC. This encodes CASSQGGFTSGANVLTF.

The chain uses TRBV5-1 and TRBJ2-5; no definite D call. The CDR3 runs 14 residues. In germline, CDR1 is SGHRS, CDR2 YFSETQ. V lost 4 bases, J lost 4 bases, and 14 bases lay in between. CDR3 loop: CASSELGRIETQYF. As DNA, the CDR3 is TGCGCCAGCAGCGAATTGGGCAGGATAGAGACCCAGTACTTC.

With respect to this clonotype: One end of the junction fails to match germline, which may point to a read error. V is TRBV7-7 and J is TRBJ2-3; 8 bases line up with TRBD1. The CDR3 has 14 residues. Germline V CDR1 and CDR2: SSHAT, FNYEAQ (reference sequence). CDR3: CASSATGGADTQYF. The CDR3 nucleotides read TGTGCTAGCAGCGCAACAGGGGGAGCAGATACGCAGTATTTT.

The chain combines TRBV20-1 with TRBJ2-5; weak D call: TRBD2 (7 bases). The J call may be wrong; the DNA end is better matched by TRBJ2-1. Per the germline V gene, CDR1 is DFQATT and CDR2 is SNEGSKA (reference sequence). This CDR3 is 13 amino acids long. The CDR3: CSAERGGGYEQFF. As DNA, the CDR3 is TGCAGTGCTGAGAGGGGGGGTGGGTATGAGCAGTTCTTC.

The chain recombines TRBV27 with TRBJ2-7; D assignment may be TRBD1 or TRBD2 (5 bases each). V lost 3 bases and J 3 bases, leaving 15 bases between the germline ends. From germline, CDR1 is MNHEY and CDR2 SMNVEV (reference sequence). This CDR3 region has 15 residues. CDR3 sequence (DNA): TGTGCCAGCAGTTTGGAGCCGGGACGGAACTACGAGCAGTACTTC. Translated, it gives CASSLEPGRNYEQYF.

The sample holds one count of this clonotype. The chain uses TRBV7-6 and TRBJ2-1, with TRBD2 matching 12 bases. The CDR3 length is 15 residues. V was clipped by 5 bases and J by 8 bases; unmatched bases: 7. Germline-derived CDR1 and CDR2 are SGHVS and FNYEAQ. In nucleotides, the CDR3 is TGTGCCAGCAGCGTAACTAGCGGGGGGATGGATGAGCAGTTCTTC. Protein: CASSVTSGGMDEQFF.

The rearrangement links TRBV28 to TRBJ2-4; 9 nucleotides agree with TRBD2. Germline lookup yields CDR1 MDHEN and CDR2 SYDVKM. The CDR3 length is 16 residues. V dropped 6 bases and J dropped 2; count of bases not matched to a gene: 8. The CDR3 coding sequence is TGTGCCAGCAGCCCCCAGCGGGAGGCCCCCAAAAACATTCAGTACTTC. Amino acid sequence: CASSPQREAPKNIQYF.

This clonotype was seen a handful of times. This chain uses TRBV28 with TRBJ1-1, with 7 bases fitting TRBD1. The V gene end was trimmed by 6 bases and the J gene end by 4 bases; junction bases not matched to a gene: 5. The CDR3 contains 13 residues. Germline CDR1 and CDR2: MDHEN and SYDVKM. This CDR3 is CASRTGVVTEAFF. In nucleotides, the CDR3 is TGTGCCAGCAGAACAGGGGTTGTCACTGAAGCTTTCTTT.

This clonotype was seen more than once but under ten times. The chain recombines TRBV29-1 with TRBJ2-3; 8 nucleotides agree with TRBD1. Germline assignment: CDR1 SQVTM and CDR2 ANQGSEA. The CDR3 covers 13 residues. The ends lost 7 bases at V and 0 bases at J; junction bases unmatched: 3. CDR3 region: CSAQGGSTDTQYF. CDR3 coding DNA: TGCAGCGCACAGGGGGGAAGCACAGATACGCAGTATTTT.

This clonotype was detected a few times. This chain links TRBV20-1 with TRBJ2-5; D not certain. Gene TRBJ2-1 matches the end of the DNA better, so the J call may be wrong. The CDR3 sequence is 10 residues long. Germline values: CDR1 DFQATT, CDR2 SNEGSKA (reference sequence). DNA for the CDR3: TGCAGTGCCAAGGGTGATGGGCAGTTCTTC. This translates into CSAKGDGQFF.

This clonotype has more than one count but fewer than ten. V usage is TRBV11-2 and J usage is TRBJ1-4; 7 bases match TRBD1. CDR3 length equals 15 residues. With 5 bases clipped from V and 5 bases from J, the junction kept 8 bases outside the gene matches. Germline assignment: CDR1 SGHAT and CDR2 FQNNGV. The CDR3 is CASSQGGGQNEKLFF. Here the CDR3 DNA reads TGTGCCAGCAGCCAAGGGGGGGGACAGAATGAAAAACTGTTTTTT.

The chain is built from TRBV4-2 and TRBJ1-4; 9 bases match TRBD1. From germline, CDR1 is LGHNA and CDR2 YNFKEQ. The ends lost 4 bases at V and 10 bases at J; junction bases unmatched: 7. The CDR3 has 14 amino acids. CDR3 protein: CASSPGQGFGKLFF. The DNA of the CDR3 is TGTGCCAGCAGCCCGGGACAGGGCTTCGGAAAACTGTTTTTT.

V is TRBV21-1 and J is TRBJ2-4; the table gives TRBD1 as D, unverified against the DNA. TRBV21-1 is flagged as a pseudogene. The CDR3 totals 17 residues. For the CDR3, the DNA is TGTGCCAGCAGCAAAAGTAGACAGGACGAAGCCAAAAACATTCAGTACTTC. Encoded protein: CASSKSRQDEAKNIQYF.

This sequence joins TRBV27 and TRBJ2-7; the D gene is possibly TRBD2 (6 bases). Per the germline V gene, CDR1 is MNHEY and CDR2 is SMNVEV (reference sequence). The CDR3 consists of 14 residues. V lost 3 bases and J 2 bases, leaving 11 bases between the germline ends. The CDR3 protein is CASSFRASAYEQYF. The CDR3 DNA reads TGTGCCAGCAGTTTTCGTGCTAGCGCCTACGAGCAGTACTTC.

This clonotype has a handful of counts. The chain carries TRBV12-3 or TRBV12-4 and TRBJ2-5, with D maybe TRBD2 (6 bases). V dropped 3 bases and J dropped 5 bases, with 16 bases sitting between them. The CDR3 consists of 15 residues. CDR3 nucleotides: TGTGCCAGCAGTTTCGCGGGAAGGGGTAGGGAGACCCAGTACTTC. It codes for CASSFAGRGRETQYF.

This rearrangement joins TRBV28 to TRBJ1-5; TRBD1 is a possible D gene (5 bases). The CDR3 runs 15 residues. Germline CDR1 is MDHEN and CDR2 is SYDVKM. Between the trimmed V and J ends, which lost 7 bases and 5 bases, there was a span of 18 bases. The DNA for the CDR3 is TGTGCCAGCACCCCCTCAGAGGGGACCTATCAGCCCCAGCATTTT. Protein product: CASTPSEGTYQPQHF.

This clonotype was picked up many times. The J gene is TRBJ2-7, the V gene TRBV12-3 or TRBV12-4; no firm D call. This CDR3 comprises 12 residues. Trimming cost V 4 bases and J 5 bases, with 9 bases left between them. DNA for the CDR3: TGTGCCAGCAGTTCTTCCCTTGACGAGCAGTACTTC. Protein: CASSSSLDEQYF.

This clonotype was found a few times. The chain recombines TRBV29-1 with TRBJ1-4, with D uncertain. The CDR3 runs 12 residues. Trimming shortened V by 4 bases and J by 3 bases, and 6 bases separated the two germline ends. Germline V gene data show CDR1 as SQVTM and CDR2 as ANQGSEA. In DNA, the CDR3 is TGCAGCGTTGGAGAGGCTAATGAAAAACTGTTTTTT. Translation: CSVGEANEKLFF.